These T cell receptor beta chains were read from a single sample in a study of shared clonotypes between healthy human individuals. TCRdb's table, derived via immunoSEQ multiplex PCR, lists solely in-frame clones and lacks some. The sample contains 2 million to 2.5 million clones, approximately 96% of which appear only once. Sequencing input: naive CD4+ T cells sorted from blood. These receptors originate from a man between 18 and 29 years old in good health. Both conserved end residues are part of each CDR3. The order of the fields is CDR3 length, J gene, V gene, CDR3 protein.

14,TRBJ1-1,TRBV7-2,CASSGTGISNEAFF
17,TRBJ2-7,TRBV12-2,CASRLAFGGSDSYEQYF
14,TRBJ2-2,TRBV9,CASSRTVDTGELFF
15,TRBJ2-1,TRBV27,CASSLGLGLDVEQFF
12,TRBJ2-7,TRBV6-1,CASSSQGLEQYF
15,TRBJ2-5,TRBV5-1,CASSLTGTKGETQYF
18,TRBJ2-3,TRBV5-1,CASSLVPSGGAGTDTQYF
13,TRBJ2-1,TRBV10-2,CASSVGRFNEQFF
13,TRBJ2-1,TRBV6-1,CASSEGWGVFQFF
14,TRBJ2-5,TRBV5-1,CASSSGTVQETQYF
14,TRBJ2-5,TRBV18,CASSSQTGRETQYF
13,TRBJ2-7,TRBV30,CAWSGQGWDEQYF
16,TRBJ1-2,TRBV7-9,CASSSNYGQGNYGYTF
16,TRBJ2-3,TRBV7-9,CASSLRGLAGIDTQYF
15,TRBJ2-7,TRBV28,CASSLETSGSYEQYF
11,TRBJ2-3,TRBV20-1,CSASGPDTQYF
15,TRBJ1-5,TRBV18,CASSPARVDHQPQHF
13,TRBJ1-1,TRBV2,CASSWGLNTEAFF
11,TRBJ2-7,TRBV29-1,CSARGSYEQYF
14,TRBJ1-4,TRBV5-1,CASSLGQGREKLFF
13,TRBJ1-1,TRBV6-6,CASSYRGQYEAFF
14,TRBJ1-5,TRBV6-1,CASSQQGADQPQHF
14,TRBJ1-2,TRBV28,CASRPGTANYGYTF
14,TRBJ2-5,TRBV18,CASSPPRGTETQYF
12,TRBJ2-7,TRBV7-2,CASSSHRYEQYF
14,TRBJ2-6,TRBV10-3,CAISEFSGANVLTF
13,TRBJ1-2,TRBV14,CASSQWQGNGYTF
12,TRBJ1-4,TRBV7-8,CASSQRTEKLFF
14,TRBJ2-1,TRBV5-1,CASSHTDGGVGQFF
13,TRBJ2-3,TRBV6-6,CASSLYTADTQYF
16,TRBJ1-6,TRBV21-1,CASSRQESSYNSPLHF
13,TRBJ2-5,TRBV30,CAWTSALRETQYF